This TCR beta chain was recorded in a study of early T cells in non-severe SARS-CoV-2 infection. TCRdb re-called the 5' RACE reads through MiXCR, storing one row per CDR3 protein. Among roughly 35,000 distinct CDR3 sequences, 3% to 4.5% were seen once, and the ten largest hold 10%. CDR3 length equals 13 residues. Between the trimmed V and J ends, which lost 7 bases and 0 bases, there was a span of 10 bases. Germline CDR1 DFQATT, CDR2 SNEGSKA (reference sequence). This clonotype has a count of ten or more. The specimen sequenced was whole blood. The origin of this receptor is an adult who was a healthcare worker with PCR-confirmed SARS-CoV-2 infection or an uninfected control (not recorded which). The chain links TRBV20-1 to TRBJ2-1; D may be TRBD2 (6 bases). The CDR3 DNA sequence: TGCAGTGGTCTCGGGAGCTCCTACAATGAGCAGTTCTTC. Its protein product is CSGLGSSYNEQFF.